Detailed here is one T cell receptor (beta chain). These data are taken from a study of T cells in Graves' hyperthyroidism and ophthalmopathy. Amplification of TCR beta CDR3 regions was performed using RNA transcripts as template. HTBI primers drove first-round RT-PCR of the TCR CDR3. TCRdb reprocessed the multiplex PCR reads via MiXCR and lists one record per CDR3 protein. The sample lists about 98,000 distinct CDR3 sequences, 35% to 45% seen once, with roughly 10% in the top ten. Sequencing input: peripheral blood or thyroid tissue (not recorded which). This sequence originates from a woman aged 25 to 39 with Graves' hyperthyroidism.

The CDR3 loop is CASSAQDRGRSYEQYF. The CDR3 DNA sequence: TGTGCCAGCAGTGCCCAGGACAGGGGCAGATCCTACGAGCAGTACTTC. V and J are TRBV2 and TRBJ2-7; the match to TRBD1 covers 9 bases. CDR3 length: 16 amino acids. Per germline, CDR1 SNHLY and CDR2 FYNNEI. V was clipped by 4 bases and J by 1 base; unmatched bases: 8.